Listed below are T cell receptor beta chains from one sample, sequenced in a study of T cell changes during pregnancy in multiple sclerosis. Clones were sequenced by immunoSEQ multiplex PCR, and TCRdb holds only the in-frame ones, with some missing. The repertoire has fewer than 70,000 clones, about nine tenths of them found once; the top ten carry 1.4%. Here the sequenced sample was peripheral blood, taken in the third trimester of pregnancy. These receptors came from a female donor with multiple sclerosis, enrolled in a pregnancy study. Each CDR3 is given with its conserved first and last residue. The D gene is left open where the match is weak. Clone size is not always given. Where it is, it says once, few, many or a class for expanded clones.

v_call	j_call	d_call	clone_size	cdr3_aa	cdr3_nt
TRBV5-1	TRBJ2-1	TRBD1	-	CASSMGGQGTWPFF	TGCGCCAGCAGCATGGGAGGACAGGGGACTTGGCCGTTCTTC
TRBV27	TRBJ1-2	-	-	CASSFAPGVFYGYTF	TGTGCCAGCAGTTTTGCCCCAGGGGTCTTCTATGGCTACACCTTC
TRBV30	TRBJ1-6	-	-	CAWSTTGFSPLHF	TGTGCCTGGAGTACCACAGGGTTTTCACCCCTCCACTTT
TRBV7-2	TRBJ2-1	-	-	CASSLAGTPSYNEQFF	TGTGCCAGCAGCTTAGCTGGGACTCCAAGCTACAATGAGCAGTTCTTC
TRBV30	TRBJ1-1	-	-	CAWEQGEAFF	TGTGCCTGGGAACAGGGTGAAGCTTTCTTT
TRBV19	TRBJ2-2	TRBD1	-	CASSLMTGAVELFF	TGTGCCAGTTCGTTAATGACAGGGGCAGTAGAGCTGTTTTTT
TRBV30	TRBJ1-1	-	-	CAWGGGFEAFF	TGTGCCTGGGGCGGTGGATTTGAAGCTTTCTTT
TRBV2	TRBJ1-5	-	-	CASSAGYSNQPQHF	TGTGCCAGCAGTGCAGGTTATAGCAATCAGCCCCAGCATTTT
TRBV9	TRBJ2-7	TRBD2	-	CASSPPGLAGAYEQYF	TGTGCCAGCAGCCCCCCGGGGCTAGCGGGGGCCTACGAGCAGTACTTC
TRBV19	TRBJ1-2	TRBD1	-	CASSQDRLDGYTF	TGTGCCAGTAGTCAGGACAGGCTGGATGGCTACACCTTC
TRBV4-2	TRBJ1-1	TRBD1	-	CASSPDRFSSEAFF	TGTGCCAGCAGCCCGGACAGGTTTAGCTCCGAAGCTTTCTTT
TRBV29-1	TRBJ1-1	-	-	CSAGRLEVEAFF	TGCAGCGCAGGCCGGCTCGAAGTTGAAGCTTTCTTT
TRBV7-9	TRBJ2-3	TRBD2	-	CASSLRAGGLTDTQYF	TGTGCCAGCAGCTTAAGAGCGGGGGGGCTCACAGATACGCAGTATTTT
TRBV28	TRBJ1-3	-	few	CASSLWGSLSGNTIYF	TGTGCCAGCAGTTTATGGGGCAGTCTCTCTGGAAACACCATATATTTT
TRBV5-6	TRBJ2-3	TRBD2	-	CASSLTSGSSDTDTQYF	TGTGCCAGCAGCTTGACTAGCGGGTCCTCAGACACAGATACGCAGTATTTT
TRBV4-1	TRBJ2-7	-	-	CASSQLSGRGYEQYF	TGCGCCAGCAGCCAACTTTCGGGCAGGGGTTACGAGCAGTACTTC
TRBV27	TRBJ1-5	TRBD1	-	CASSLDGTGGSGGPQHF	TGTGCCAGCAGTTTGGACGGGACAGGGGGCAGTGGAGGGCCCCAGCATTTT
TRBV6-1	TRBJ2-7	-	-	CASSHLGQLSYEQYF	TGTGCCAGCAGTCACCTTGGACAGCTCTCCTACGAGCAGTACTTC
TRBV5-6	TRBJ1-2	-	-	CASSLGGRDGYTF	TGTGCCAGCAGCTTGGGGGGCCGGGATGGCTACACCTTC
TRBV30	TRBJ1-5	TRBD1	once	CACRDSSNQPQHF	TGTGCCTGCAGGGACAGTAGCAATCAGCCCCAGCATTTT
TRBV6-5	TRBJ1-2	-	-	CASSYRQNYGYTF	TGTGCCAGCAGTTACCGACAGAACTATGGCTACACCTTC
TRBV10-3	TRBJ1-5	-	-	CAISRDSNQPQHF	TGTGCCATCAGCAGGGATAGCAATCAGCCCCAGCATTTT
TRBV12-5	TRBJ1-1	-	-	CASGLVGDTEAFF	TGTGCTAGTGGTTTGGTAGGGGACACTGAAGCTTTCTTT
TRBV4-2	TRBJ1-5	-	-	CASSQGQENQPQHF	TGTGCCAGCAGCCAAGGACAGGAGAATCAGCCCCAGCATTTT
TRBV7-9	TRBJ2-1	-	few	CASSLAPYNEQFF	TGTGCCAGCAGCTTAGCTCCGTACAATGAGCAGTTCTTC
TRBV2	TRBJ1-1	-	-	CASSEASRAEAFF	TGTGCCAGCAGTGAAGCGAGCAGGGCTGAAGCTTTCTTT
TRBV5-4	TRBJ2-3	TRBD2	-	CASSLAGARWDTQYF	TGTGCCAGCAGCCTAGCGGGGGCGCGATGGGATACGCAGTATTTT
TRBV5-1	TRBJ2-1	-	-	CASSQGSEFNEQFF	TGCGCCAGCAGTCAGGGTTCCGAGTTTAATGAGCAGTTCTTC
TRBV2	TRBJ2-3	-	-	CASRAGPGTDTQYF	TGTGCCAGCAGGGCAGGTCCCGGCACAGATACGCAGTATTTT
TRBV9	TRBJ1-1	-	-	CASSVEGRNTEAFF	TGTGCCAGCAGCGTAGAAGGGAGGAACACTGAAGCTTTCTTT
TRBV4-1	TRBJ2-4	TRBD1	-	CASSQEGTAGLGNIQYF	TGCGCCAGCAGCCAAGAAGGGACAGCCGGGCTAGGGAACATTCAGTACTTC
TRBV14	TRBJ1-1	-	-	CASSITGEGVEAFF	TGTGCCAGCAGCATCACTGGGGAGGGGGTTGAAGCTTTCTTT
TRBV7-9	TRBJ2-1	TRBD2	-	CASSLGSSGGVYSYNEQFF	TGTGCCAGCAGCTTAGGTTCTAGCGGGGGCGTTTACTCCTACAATGAGCAGTTCTTC
TRBV6-4	TRBJ2-2	-	many	CASSPANTGELFF	TGTGCCAGCAGTCCGGCGAACACCGGGGAGCTGTTTTTT
TRBV30	TRBJ1-1	-	once	CASDRGGLF	TGTGCCTCGGATAGGGGGGGTCTCTTT
TRBV5-1	TRBJ1-1	TRBD1	-	CASSRMPGQMNTEAFF	TGCGCCAGCAGCCGGATGCCGGGACAGATGAACACTGAAGCTTTCTTT
TRBV19	TRBJ2-2	-	-	CASSMRARELFF	TGTGCCAGTAGTATGAGGGCCCGGGAGCTGTTTTTT
TRBV5-1	TRBJ1-6	-	-	CASSSGPGSSYNSPLHF	TGCGCCAGCAGCTCTGGACCGGGAAGCTCCTATAATTCACCCCTCCACTTT
TRBV19	TRBJ2-3	TRBD1	-	CASSYETGGTDTQYF	TGTGCCAGTAGCTACGAGACAGGGGGCACAGATACGCAGTATTTT
TRBV4-3	TRBJ2-7	TRBD1	-	CASSQDLGTGGDEQYF	TGCGCCAGCAGCCAAGATCTGGGGACAGGGGGAGACGAGCAGTACTTC
TRBV19	TRBJ2-3	TRBD2	-	CASSTVPGLAGGRTDTQYF	TGTGCCAGTAGTACAGTCCCGGGACTAGCGGGGGGCCGCACAGATACGCAGTATTTT
TRBV6-5	TRBJ1-3	TRBD1	-	CASSYTGGSGNTIYF	TGTGCCAGCAGTTACACAGGGGGCTCTGGAAACACCATATATTTT
TRBV4-3	TRBJ2-1	TRBD2	-	CASSQSPPGLAGGPWGNEQFF	TGCGCCAGCAGCCAATCCCCCCCGGGACTAGCGGGGGGCCCCTGGGGTAATGAGCAGTTCTTC
TRBV11-3	TRBJ2-1	TRBD2	once	CASSPRGGGNEQFF	TGTGCCAGCAGTCCCCGGGGGGGCGGAAATGAGCAGTTCTTC
TRBV29-1	TRBJ2-3	-	-	CSVERQASDTQYF	TGCAGCGTTGAAAGGCAGGCCTCAGATACGCAGTATTTT
TRBV7-6	TRBJ2-1	TRBD1	-	CASSSQGGSYNEQFF	TGTGCCAGCAGCTCACAGGGGGGAAGCTACAATGAGCAGTTCTTC
TRBV27	TRBJ2-7	-	once	CASRGRPGYEQYF	TGTGCCAGCAGGGGCAGGCCGGGGTACGAGCAGTACTTC
TRBV11-2	TRBJ2-3	TRBD2	-	CASSLAGGGSTDTQYF	TGTGCCAGCAGCTTAGCCGGGGGGGGGTCCACAGATACGCAGTATTTT
TRBV2	TRBJ1-5	-	-	CASRGYDGNQPQHF	TGTGCCAGCCGGGGGTACGACGGCAATCAGCCCCAGCATTTT
TRBV2	TRBJ2-1	-	-	CASSRSYNEQFF	TGTGCCAGCTCGAGATCCTACAATGAGCAGTTCTTC